The next 4 T cell receptor beta chains were all read from a single sample in a study of T cells in localized non-small cell lung cancer. Clones were sequenced by immunoSEQ multiplex PCR, and TCRdb holds only the in-frame ones, with some missing. The sample contains around 30,000 clones, 91% of which appear only once. This specimen consisted of peripheral blood, obtained before any cancer treatment. These receptors all stem from a female donor aged 60 or older with stage I lung adenocarcinoma.

J is TRBJ2-7 and V is TRBV5-5, with a possible D match to TRBD2 (6 bases). Germline CDR1 SGHKS, CDR2 YYEKEE (reference sequence). CDR3 length equals 14 residues. Trimming shortened V by 2 bases and J by 4 bases, and 13 bases separated the two germline ends. This CDR3 is CASSFAGPLYEQYF. In nucleotides, the CDR3 is TGTGCCAGCAGCTTTGCGGGGCCCCTGTACGAGCAGTACTTC. The full variable domain, completed using reference TRBV5-5 and TRBJ2-7, is DAGVTQSPTHLIKTRGQQVTLRCSPISGHKSVSWYQQVLGQGPQFIFQYYEKEERGRGNFPDRFSARQFPNYSSELNVNALLLGDSALYLCASSFAGPLYEQYFGPGTRLTVT.

The rearrangement joins TRBV25-1 to TRBJ1-3; the D is unclear. V dropped 5 bases and J dropped 2 bases, with 7 bases sitting between them. Germline lookup yields CDR1 MGHDK and CDR2 SYGVNS. This CDR3 contains 13 residues. The CDR3 nucleotides are TGTGCCAGCAGTCCCTTAGCTGGAAACACCATATATTTT. This codes for CASSPLAGNTIYF.

V is TRBV7-8 and J is TRBJ2-7; possible D gene TRBD2, 7 bases. V was pared by 3 bases and J by 7 bases, with 13 bases between. The CDR3 covers 13 residues. CDR1 and CDR2 from the germline V gene are SGHVS and FQNEAQ. In DNA, the CDR3 is TGTGCCAGCAGCTTCGGGGGGACACCTGAGCAGTACTTC. Encoded protein: CASSFGGTPEQYF.

The J gene is TRBJ2-1, the V gene TRBV11-3; D may match TRBD1 or TRBD2 (5 bases each). Germline lookup yields CDR1 SGHNT and CDR2 YENEEA. Trimming took off 5 bases at V and 9 bases at J, with 17 bases between the two ends. This CDR3 has 14 residues. CDR3 in DNA: TGTGCCAGCAGCGCCCCATCGACAGCGGCTGAGCAGTTCTTC. It is translated as CASSAPSTAAEQFF.